The 14 T cell receptor beta chains in this list originate from one sample, sequenced in a study of T-cell memory formation after mild COVID-19. From the 5' RACE reads, TCRdb called clonotypes with MiXCR, one entry per CDR3 protein. The sample consists of 130,000 to 150,000 distinct CDR3 sequences, 15% to 20% of them appearing once. Sample: PBMCs or a T cell subset sorted from them (not recorded which). The receptors come from an adult woman who had mild COVID-19 (a few samples of this study predate the infection). Cell type and time point are not known.

The genes are TRBV12-3 or TRBV12-4 and TRBJ1-5; possible D gene TRBD1, 5 bases. The CDR3 has 13 amino acids. The germline V and J ends were trimmed by 7 bases and 7 bases, with 14 bases remaining between them. The CDR3 DNA is TGTGCCAGCACCCGGCAGGGACCGCAGCCCCAGCATTTT. This codes for CASTRQGPQPQHF.

The chain employs TRBV7-2 and TRBJ2-7; D gene ambiguous. The CDR3 spans 13 residues. Per the germline V gene, CDR1 is SGHTA and CDR2 is FQGNSA. Trimming stripped 1 base from V and 3 bases from J, with 7 bases between. For the CDR3, the DNA is TGTGCCAGCAGCTTAGATCCCCTCTACGAGCAGTACTTC. This translates into CASSLDPLYEQYF.

The table lists this clonotype with a few counts. The chain has TRBV20-1 and TRBJ1-2; D is ambiguous. The CDR3 has 11 residues. Trimming removed 0 bases from V and 6 bases from J, with 5 bases in between. Germline loops: CDR1 DFQATT, CDR2 SNEGSKA (reference sequence). The chain's CDR3 is CSARDTHGYTF. The CDR3 DNA is TGCAGTGCTAGAGATACTCATGGCTACACCTTC.

There are a few counts of this clonotype. The V and J genes are TRBV18 and TRBJ2-1; tentatively, D is TRBD2 (5 bases). CDR1 and CDR2 from the germline V gene are KGHSH and LQKENI. The CDR3 is 15 amino acids. V was cut by 2 bases and J by 0 bases, with 8 bases left in between. In DNA, the CDR3 is TGTGCCAGCTCACCAAGGGAGACCTCCTACAATGAGCAGTTCTTC. Its protein is CASSPRETSYNEQFF.

The chain couples TRBV6-1 to TRBJ2-1, with 11 positions matching TRBD2. Germline assignment: CDR1 MNHNS and CDR2 SASEGT. The CDR3 runs to 18 residues. V gave up 2 bases and J gave up 2 bases; unmatched junction bases: 8. CDR3 nucleotides: TGTGCCAGCAGTGAAAACCGACCGGGACTAGCGGCCTACAATGAGCAGTTCTTC. It encodes CASSENRPGLAAYNEQFF.

The CDR3, as DNA: TGTGCCACCAGTGATTCCCCGGGGCTCGCCGTCGGAGCTTTCTTT. This encodes CATSDSPGLAVGAFF. This chain uses TRBV24-1 with TRBJ1-1, with D perhaps matching TRBD1 (5 bases). The CDR3 totals 15 residues. The germline gives CDR1 KGHDR, CDR2 SFDVKD. The V end lost 2 bases, the J end lost 10 bases, and 19 bases lay between the germline ends.

The rearrangement uses TRBV29-1 and TRBJ1-1, with a weak D call TRBD1 (5 bases). Trimming took off 7 bases at V and 6 bases at J, with 18 bases between the two ends. This CDR3 has 13 residues. Germline CDR1 reads SQVTM; CDR2 reads ANQGSEA. The CDR3: CSASGVIGAEAFF. The CDR3 region has the DNA TGCAGCGCCTCCGGAGTAATAGGGGCTGAAGCTTTCTTT.

This clonotype was picked up a small number of times. J is TRBJ2-2 and V is TRBV7-9, with a tentative D call TRBD1 (6 bases). The CDR3 has 18 amino acids. V was pared by 1 base and J by 6 bases, with 21 bases between. The germline V gene has CDR1 SEHNR and CDR2 FQNEAQ (reference sequence). The CDR3 protein is CASSLVDGKGQRPGELFF. CDR3 DNA sequence: TGTGCCAGCAGCTTAGTTGATGGAAAAGGACAGAGACCCGGGGAGCTGTTTTTT.

V is TRBV5-1 and J is TRBJ2-7, with 8 bases matching TRBD2. Germline V gene data show CDR1 as SGHRS and CDR2 as YFSETQ. This CDR3 has 16 residues. With V trimmed by 4 bases and J by 0 bases, 9 bases remained unmatched. CDR3 DNA sequence: TGCGCCAGCAGCCGGCAGGCAGCGGGGGCCTCCTACGAGCAGTACTTC. This encodes CASSRQAAGASYEQYF.

This clonotype was detected only a few times. The V and J genes are TRBV5-5 and TRBJ1-1, with 9 bases lining up with TRBD1. This CDR3 has 20 residues. Unmatched junction bases numbered 15, after V lost 0 bases and J lost 0 bases. Germline assignment: CDR1 SGHKS and CDR2 YYEKEE (reference sequence). The CDR3 DNA is TGTGCCAGCAGCTTGGGAGGGACAGGGCCCTTGGCGCGGATGAACACTGAAGCTTTCTTT. Amino acid sequence: CASSLGGTGPLARMNTEAFF.

The gene calls are TRBV20-1 and TRBJ2-1; 11 nucleotides line up with TRBD2. This CDR3 comprises 15 residues. Germline V gene lookup returns CDR1 DFQATT and CDR2 SNEGSKA (reference sequence). V shed 1 base, J shed 3 bases, and the junction held 2 bases outside the gene matches. CDR3 nucleotides: TGCAGTGCTAGAGGCCTAGCGGGGGGCTACAATGAGCAGTTCTTC. This codes for CSARGLAGGYNEQFF.

In this sample, this clonotype turned up a few times. The chain links TRBV5-1 to TRBJ1-6; D might be TRBD1 (5 bases). The CDR3 length is 15 residues. Germline lookup yields CDR1 SGHRS and CDR2 YFSETQ. Trimming shortened V by 4 bases and J by 8 bases, and 16 bases separated the two germline ends. The CDR3 spells CASSSLGGGDSPLHF. In nucleotides, the CDR3 is TGCGCCAGCAGCAGTCTCGGTGGGGGAGATTCACCCCTCCACTTT. Full variable domain (remainder filled in from reference TRBV5-1 and TRBJ1-6): KAGVTQTPRYLIKTRGQQVTLSCSPISGHRSVSWYQQTPGQGLQFLFEYFSETQRNKGNFPGRFSGRQFSNSRSEMNVSTLELGDSALYLCASSSLGGGDSPLHFGNGTRLTVT.

V and J are TRBV24-1 and TRBJ2-7, with D maybe TRBD1 (5 bases). CDR1 is KGHDR, CDR2 SFDVKD, per germline. The V end lost 4 bases, the J end lost 3 bases, and 18 bases lay between the germline ends. The CDR3 contains 16 residues. The CDR3 nucleotides read TGTGCCACCAGTGACACTGACAGTGACCGAGTCTACGAGCAGTACTTC. Translated, it gives CATSDTDSDRVYEQYF.

The gene calls are TRBV7-9 and TRBJ1-5; unclear D gene. Germline V gene lookup returns CDR1 SEHNR and CDR2 FQNEAQ (reference sequence). V was cut by 2 bases and J by 2 bases, with 10 bases left in between. There are 15 residues in the CDR3. The CDR3: CASSLSRVGNQPQHF. Written as DNA, the CDR3 is TGTGCCAGCAGCTTATCGCGGGTTGGCAATCAGCCCCAGCATTTT.